This TCR beta chain was recorded in a study of T cells in Graves' hyperthyroidism and ophthalmopathy. Study overall: The initial diagnosis was the point when peripheral blood was collected, ahead of any treatment.

Patients were excluded because of uncontrolled infection, other autoimmune disease, pregnancy or lactation. A roughly 10 ml volume of fresh peripheral blood provided the PBMCs. Findings of the study overall: Blood samples included most of the expanded thyroid clonotypes exceeding 0.001.

This clonotype was picked up many times. Antigen unknown. This CDR3 spans 14 amino acids. J gave up 4 bases and V 3 bases, and 3 bases lay outside the gene matches. Researchers took RNA transcripts and amplified the TCR beta CDR3 regions from them. The primer set for the first-round RT-PCR of the TCR CDR3 was HTBI. Each CDR3 protein is one row after TCRdb ran MiXCR on the multiplex PCR reads. Found here are about 500,000 distinct CDR3 sequences, roughly 15% of them singletons; the top ten hold about 31%. Sequenced material: blood. The receptor was isolated from a woman between 25 and 40 years old with Graves' ophthalmopathy. J is TRBJ1-3 and V is TRBV12-3 or TRBV12-4, with 7 bases that match TRBD1. The DNA for the CDR3 is TGTGCCAGCAGTTTCGCGGACAGGGGAAACACCATATATTTT. Encoded protein: CASSFADRGNTIYF.